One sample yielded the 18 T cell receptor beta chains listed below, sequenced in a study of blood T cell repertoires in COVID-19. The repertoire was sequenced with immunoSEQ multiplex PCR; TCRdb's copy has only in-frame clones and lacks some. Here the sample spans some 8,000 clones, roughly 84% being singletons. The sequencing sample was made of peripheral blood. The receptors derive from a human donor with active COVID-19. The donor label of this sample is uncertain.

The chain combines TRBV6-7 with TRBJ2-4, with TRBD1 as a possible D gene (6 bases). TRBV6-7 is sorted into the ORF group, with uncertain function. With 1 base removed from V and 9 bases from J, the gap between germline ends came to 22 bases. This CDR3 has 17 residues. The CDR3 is CASSYFSFGGGESIQYF. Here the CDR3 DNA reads TGTGCCAGCAGTTACTTTTCCTTTGGGGGCGGCGAAAGCATTCAGTACTTC.

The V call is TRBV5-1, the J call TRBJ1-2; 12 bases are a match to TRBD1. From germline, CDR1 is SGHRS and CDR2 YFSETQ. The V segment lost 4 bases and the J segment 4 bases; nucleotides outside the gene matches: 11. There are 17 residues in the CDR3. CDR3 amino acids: CASSTPGQGAGVYGYTF. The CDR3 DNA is TGCGCCAGCAGCACGCCGGGACAGGGGGCGGGGGTCTATGGCTACACCTTC.

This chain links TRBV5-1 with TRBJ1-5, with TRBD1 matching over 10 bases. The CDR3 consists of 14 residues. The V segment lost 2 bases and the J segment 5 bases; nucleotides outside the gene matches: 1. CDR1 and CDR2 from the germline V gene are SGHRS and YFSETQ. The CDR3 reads CASSLGQGDQPQHF. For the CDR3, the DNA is TGCGCCAGCAGCTTAGGACAGGGGGATCAGCCCCAGCATTTT.

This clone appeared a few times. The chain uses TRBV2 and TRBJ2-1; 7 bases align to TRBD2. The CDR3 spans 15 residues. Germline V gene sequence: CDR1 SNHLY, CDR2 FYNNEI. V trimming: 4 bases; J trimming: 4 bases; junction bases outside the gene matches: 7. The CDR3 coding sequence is TGTGCCAGCAGTGTCAGCGGGAATCGGTACAATGAGCAGTTCTTC. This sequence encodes CASSVSGNRYNEQFF.

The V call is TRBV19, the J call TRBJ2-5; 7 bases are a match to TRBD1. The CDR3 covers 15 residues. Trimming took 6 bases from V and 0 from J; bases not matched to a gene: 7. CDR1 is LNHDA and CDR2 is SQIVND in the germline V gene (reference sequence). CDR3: CASSGDSQYQETQYF. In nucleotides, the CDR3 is TGTGCCAGTAGCGGGGACAGTCAGTACCAAGAGACCCAGTACTTC. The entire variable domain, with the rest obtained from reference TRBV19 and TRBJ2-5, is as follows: DGGITQSPKYLFRKEGQNVTLSCEQNLNHDAMYWYRQDPGQGLRLIYYSQIVNDFQKGDIAEGYSVSREKKESFPLTVTSAQKNPTAFYLCASSGDSQYQETQYFGPGTRLLVL.

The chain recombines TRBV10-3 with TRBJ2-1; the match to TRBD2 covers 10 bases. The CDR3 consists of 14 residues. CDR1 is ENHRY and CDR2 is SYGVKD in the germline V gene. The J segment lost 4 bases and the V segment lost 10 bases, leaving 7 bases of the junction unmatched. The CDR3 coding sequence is TGTGCCACCCAGATACTAGCGGGGTACAATGAGCAGTTCTTC. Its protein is CATQILAGYNEQFF.

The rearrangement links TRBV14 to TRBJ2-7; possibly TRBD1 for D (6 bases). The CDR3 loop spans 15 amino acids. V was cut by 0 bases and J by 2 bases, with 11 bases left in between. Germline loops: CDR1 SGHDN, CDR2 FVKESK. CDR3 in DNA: TGTGCCAGCAGCCAAGAAACAGGGATGACCTACGAGCAGTACTTC. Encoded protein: CASSQETGMTYEQYF.

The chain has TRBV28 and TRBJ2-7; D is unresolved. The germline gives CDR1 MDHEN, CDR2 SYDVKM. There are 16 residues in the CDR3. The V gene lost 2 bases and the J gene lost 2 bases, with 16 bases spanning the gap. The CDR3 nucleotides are TGTGCCAGCAGTTTACCTAGTCTTACTCTCCCCTACGAGCAGTACTTC. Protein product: CASSLPSLTLPYEQYF.

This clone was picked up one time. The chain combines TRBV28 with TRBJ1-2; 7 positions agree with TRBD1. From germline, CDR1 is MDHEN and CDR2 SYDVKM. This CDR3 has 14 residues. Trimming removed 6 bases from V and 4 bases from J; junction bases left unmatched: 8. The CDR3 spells CASSLRGRFYGYTF. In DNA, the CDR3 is TGTGCCAGCAGCCTGAGGGGGCGATTCTATGGCTACACCTTC.

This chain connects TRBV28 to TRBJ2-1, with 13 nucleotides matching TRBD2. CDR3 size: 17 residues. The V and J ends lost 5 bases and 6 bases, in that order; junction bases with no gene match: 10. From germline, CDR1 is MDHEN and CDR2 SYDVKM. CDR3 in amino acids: CASSRGLAGVGGNEQFF. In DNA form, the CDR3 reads TGTGCCAGCAGTCGCGGACTAGCGGGAGTAGGTGGCAATGAGCAGTTCTTC.

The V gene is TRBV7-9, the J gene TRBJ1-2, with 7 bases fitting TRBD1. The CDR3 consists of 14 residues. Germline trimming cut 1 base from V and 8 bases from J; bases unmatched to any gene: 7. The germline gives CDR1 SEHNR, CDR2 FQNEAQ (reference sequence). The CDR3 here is CASSLGTGSLGYTF. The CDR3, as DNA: TGTGCCAGCAGCTTAGGGACAGGCTCCTTAGGCTACACCTTC.

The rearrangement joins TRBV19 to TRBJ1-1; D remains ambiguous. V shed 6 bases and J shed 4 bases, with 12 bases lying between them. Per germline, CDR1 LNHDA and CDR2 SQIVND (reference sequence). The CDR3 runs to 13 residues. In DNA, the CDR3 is TGTGCCAGTAGGCTAGGCTCGGCCACTGAAGCTTTCTTT. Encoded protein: CASRLGSATEAFF.

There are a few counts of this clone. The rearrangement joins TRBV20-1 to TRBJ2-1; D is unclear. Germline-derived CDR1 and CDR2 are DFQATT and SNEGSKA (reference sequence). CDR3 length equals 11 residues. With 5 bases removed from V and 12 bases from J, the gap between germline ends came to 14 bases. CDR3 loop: CSADYLRRQFF. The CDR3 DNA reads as TGCAGTGCTGATTACTTACGAAGGCAGTTCTTC.

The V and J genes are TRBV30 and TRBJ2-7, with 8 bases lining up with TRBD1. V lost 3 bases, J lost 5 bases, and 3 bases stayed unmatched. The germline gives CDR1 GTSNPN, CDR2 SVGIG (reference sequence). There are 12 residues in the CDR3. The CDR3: CAWSLTGDEQYF. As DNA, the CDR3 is TGTGCCTGGAGCCTGACAGGGGACGAGCAGTACTTC.

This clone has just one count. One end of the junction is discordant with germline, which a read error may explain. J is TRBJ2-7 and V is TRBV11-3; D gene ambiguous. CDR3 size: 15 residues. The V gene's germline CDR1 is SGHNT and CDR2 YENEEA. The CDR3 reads CASSLDGSSSYEQYF. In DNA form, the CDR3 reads TGTGCCAGCAGCCTAGACGGGTCGAGCTCCTACGAGCAGTACTTC. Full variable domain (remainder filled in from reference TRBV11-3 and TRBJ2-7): EAGVVQSPRYKIIEKKQPVAFWCNPISGHNTLYWYLQNLGQGPELLIRYENEEAVDDSQLPKDRFSAERLKGVDSTLKIQPAELGDSAVYLCASSLDGSSSYEQYFGPGTRLTVT.

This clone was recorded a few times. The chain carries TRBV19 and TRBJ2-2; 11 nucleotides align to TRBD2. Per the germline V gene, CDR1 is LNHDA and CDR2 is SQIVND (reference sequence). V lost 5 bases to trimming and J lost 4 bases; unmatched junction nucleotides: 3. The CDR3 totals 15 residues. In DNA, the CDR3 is TGTGCCAGTAGTCCGGGACTAGCGGTCACCGGGGAGCTGTTTTTT. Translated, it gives CASSPGLAVTGELFF. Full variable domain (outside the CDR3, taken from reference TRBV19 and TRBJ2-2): DGGITQSPKYLFRKEGQNVTLSCEQNLNHDAMYWYRQDPGQGLRLIYYSQIVNDFQKGDIAEGYSVSREKKESFPLTVTSAQKNPTAFYLCASSPGLAVTGELFFGEGSRLTVL.

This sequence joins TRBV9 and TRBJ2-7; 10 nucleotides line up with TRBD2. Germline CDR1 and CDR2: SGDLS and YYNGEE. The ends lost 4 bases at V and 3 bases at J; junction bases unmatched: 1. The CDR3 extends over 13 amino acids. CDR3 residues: CASSLAGGYEQYF. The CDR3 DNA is TGTGCCAGCAGCTTAGCGGGAGGCTACGAGCAGTACTTC.

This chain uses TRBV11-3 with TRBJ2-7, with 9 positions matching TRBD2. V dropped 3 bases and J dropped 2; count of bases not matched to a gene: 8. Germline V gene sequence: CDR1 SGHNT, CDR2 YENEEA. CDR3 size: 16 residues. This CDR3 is CASSFLAGDGTYEQYF. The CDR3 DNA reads TGTGCCAGCAGCTTCTTAGCGGGAGATGGGACCTACGAGCAGTACTTC. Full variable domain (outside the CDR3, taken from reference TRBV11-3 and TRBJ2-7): EAGVVQSPRYKIIEKKQPVAFWCNPISGHNTLYWYLQNLGQGPELLIRYENEEAVDDSQLPKDRFSAERLKGVDSTLKIQPAELGDSAVYLCASSFLAGDGTYEQYFGPGTRLTVT.